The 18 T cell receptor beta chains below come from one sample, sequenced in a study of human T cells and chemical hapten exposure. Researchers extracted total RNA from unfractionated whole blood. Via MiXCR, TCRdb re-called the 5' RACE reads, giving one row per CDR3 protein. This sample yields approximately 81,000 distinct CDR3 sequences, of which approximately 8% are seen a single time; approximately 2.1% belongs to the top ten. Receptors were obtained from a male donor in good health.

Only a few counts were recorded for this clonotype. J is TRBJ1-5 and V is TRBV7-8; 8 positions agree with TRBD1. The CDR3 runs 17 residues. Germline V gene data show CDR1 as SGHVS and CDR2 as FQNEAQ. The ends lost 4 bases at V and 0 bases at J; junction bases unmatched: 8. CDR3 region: CASSSRRGQVSNQPQHF. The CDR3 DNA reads TGTGCCAGCAGCTCACGCAGGGGACAGGTTAGCAATCAGCCCCAGCATTTT.

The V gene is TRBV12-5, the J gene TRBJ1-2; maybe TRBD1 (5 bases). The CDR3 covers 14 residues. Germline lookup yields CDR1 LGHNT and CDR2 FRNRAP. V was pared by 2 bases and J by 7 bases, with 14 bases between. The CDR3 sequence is CASGLPNGGTGYTF. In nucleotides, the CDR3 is TGTGCTAGTGGTTTGCCAAACGGGGGGACTGGCTACACCTTC.

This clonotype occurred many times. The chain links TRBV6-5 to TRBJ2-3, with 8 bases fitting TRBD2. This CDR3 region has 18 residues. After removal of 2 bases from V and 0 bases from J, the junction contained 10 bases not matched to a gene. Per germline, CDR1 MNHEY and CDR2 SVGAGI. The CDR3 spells CASSYRRLAPTSTDTQYF. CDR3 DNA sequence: TGTGCCAGCAGTTACCGAAGACTAGCGCCCACTAGCACAGATACGCAGTATTTT.

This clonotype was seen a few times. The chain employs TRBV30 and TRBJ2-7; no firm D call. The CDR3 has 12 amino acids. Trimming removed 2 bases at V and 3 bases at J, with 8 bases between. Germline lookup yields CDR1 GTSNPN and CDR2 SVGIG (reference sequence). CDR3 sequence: CAWSNLRYEQYF. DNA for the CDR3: TGTGCCTGGAGTAATCTTCGCTACGAGCAGTACTTC.

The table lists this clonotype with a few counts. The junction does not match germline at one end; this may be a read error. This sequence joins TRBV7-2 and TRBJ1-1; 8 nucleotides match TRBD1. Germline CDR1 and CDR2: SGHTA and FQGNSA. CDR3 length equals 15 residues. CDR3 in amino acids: CASSYDRGVNNEAFF. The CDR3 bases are TGTGCCAGCAGTTACGACAGGGGCGTTAACAATGAAGCTTTCTTT.

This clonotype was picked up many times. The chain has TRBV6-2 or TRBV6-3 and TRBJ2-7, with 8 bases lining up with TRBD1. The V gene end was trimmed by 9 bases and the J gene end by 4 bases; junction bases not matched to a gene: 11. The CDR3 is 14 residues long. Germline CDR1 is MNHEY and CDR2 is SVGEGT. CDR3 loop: CASGTGKAVYEQYF. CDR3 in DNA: TGTGCCAGTGGGACAGGTAAAGCGGTTTACGAGCAGTACTTC.

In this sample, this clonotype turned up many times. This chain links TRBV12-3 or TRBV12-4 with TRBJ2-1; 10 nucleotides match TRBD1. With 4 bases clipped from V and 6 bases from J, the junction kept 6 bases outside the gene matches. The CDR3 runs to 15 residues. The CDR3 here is CASSSRTGGINEQFF. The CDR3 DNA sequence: TGTGCCAGCAGTTCTCGGACAGGGGGGATCAATGAGCAGTTCTTC.

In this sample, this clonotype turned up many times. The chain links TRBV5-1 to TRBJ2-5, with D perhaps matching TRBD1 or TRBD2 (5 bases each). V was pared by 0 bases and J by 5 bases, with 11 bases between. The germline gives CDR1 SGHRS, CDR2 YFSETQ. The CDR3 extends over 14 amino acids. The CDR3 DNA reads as TGCGCCAGCAGCTTGGCTCAGGGAGAGGAGACCCAGTACTTC. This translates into CASSLAQGEETQYF.

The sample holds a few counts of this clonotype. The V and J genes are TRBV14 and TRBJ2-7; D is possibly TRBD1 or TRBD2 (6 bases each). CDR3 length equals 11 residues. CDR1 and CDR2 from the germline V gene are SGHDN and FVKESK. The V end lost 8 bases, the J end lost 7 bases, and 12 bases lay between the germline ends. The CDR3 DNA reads TGTGCCAGCGGAAGGGGGGCTGAGCAGTACTTC. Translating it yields CASGRGAEQYF.

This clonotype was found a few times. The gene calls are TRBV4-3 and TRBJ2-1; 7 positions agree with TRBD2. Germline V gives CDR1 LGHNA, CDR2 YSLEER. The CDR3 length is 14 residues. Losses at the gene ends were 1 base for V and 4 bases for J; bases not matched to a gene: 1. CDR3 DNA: TGCGCCAGCAGCCAAGGGACTAGTTACAATGAGCAGTTCTTC. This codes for CASSQGTSYNEQFF.

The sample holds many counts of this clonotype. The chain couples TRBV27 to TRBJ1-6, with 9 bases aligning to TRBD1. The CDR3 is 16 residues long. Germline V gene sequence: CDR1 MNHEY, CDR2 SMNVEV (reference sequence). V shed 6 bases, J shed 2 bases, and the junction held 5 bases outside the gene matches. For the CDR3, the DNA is TGTGCCAGCAGAACAGGGGGCAACACCTATAATTCACCCCTCCACTTT. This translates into CASRTGGNTYNSPLHF.

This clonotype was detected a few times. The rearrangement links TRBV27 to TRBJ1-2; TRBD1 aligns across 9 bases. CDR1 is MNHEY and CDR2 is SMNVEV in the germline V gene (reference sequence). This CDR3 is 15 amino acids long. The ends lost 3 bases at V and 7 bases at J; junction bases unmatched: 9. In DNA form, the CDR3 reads TGTGCCAGCAGTTTTTCCGGGACAGGGCTGTCTGGCTACACCTTC. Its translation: CASSFSGTGLSGYTF.

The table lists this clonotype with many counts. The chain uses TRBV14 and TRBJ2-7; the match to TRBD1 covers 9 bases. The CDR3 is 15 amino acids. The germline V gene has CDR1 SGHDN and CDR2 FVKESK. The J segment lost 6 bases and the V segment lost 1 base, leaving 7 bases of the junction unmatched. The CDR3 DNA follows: TGTGCCAGCAGCCAAGCCGGGACAGGGATTTCCGAGCAGTACTTC. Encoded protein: CASSQAGTGISEQYF.

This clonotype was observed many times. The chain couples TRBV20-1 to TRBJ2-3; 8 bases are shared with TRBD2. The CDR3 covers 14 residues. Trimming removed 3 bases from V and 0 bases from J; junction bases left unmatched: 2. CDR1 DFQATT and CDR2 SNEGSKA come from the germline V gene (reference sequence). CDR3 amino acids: CSARRGDSTDTQYF. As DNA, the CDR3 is TGCAGTGCTAGGCGGGGGGATAGCACAGATACGCAGTATTTT.

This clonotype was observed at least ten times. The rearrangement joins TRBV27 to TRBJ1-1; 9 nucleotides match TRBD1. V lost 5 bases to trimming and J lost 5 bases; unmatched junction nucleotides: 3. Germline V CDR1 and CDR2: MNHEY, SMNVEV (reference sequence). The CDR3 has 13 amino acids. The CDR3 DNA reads TGTGCCAGCAGTCCGGGACAGGGTACTGAAGCTTTCTTT. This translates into CASSPGQGTEAFF.

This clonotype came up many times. The CDR3 protein is CASSHGGSGHGNIQYF. The DNA for the CDR3 is TGTGCCAGCAGCCATGGGGGTAGCGGCCATGGAAACATTCAGTACTTC. This rearrangement joins TRBV3-1 to TRBJ2-4; possible D gene TRBD2, 6 bases. In germline, CDR1 is LGHDT, CDR2 YNNKEL (reference sequence). The germline V and J ends were trimmed by 3 bases and 6 bases, with 18 bases remaining between them. The CDR3 has 16 amino acids.

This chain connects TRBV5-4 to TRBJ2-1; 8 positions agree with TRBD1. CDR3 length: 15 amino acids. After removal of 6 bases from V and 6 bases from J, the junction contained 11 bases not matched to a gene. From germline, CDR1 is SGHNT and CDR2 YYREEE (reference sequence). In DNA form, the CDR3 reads TGTGCCAGCAACCAGGGGGCTCCCGGCCCCAATGAGCAGTTCTTC. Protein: CASNQGAPGPNEQFF.

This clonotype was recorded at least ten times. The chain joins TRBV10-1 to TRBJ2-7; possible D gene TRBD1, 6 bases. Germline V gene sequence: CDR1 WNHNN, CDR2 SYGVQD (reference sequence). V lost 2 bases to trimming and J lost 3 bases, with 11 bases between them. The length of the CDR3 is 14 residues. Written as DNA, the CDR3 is TGCGCCAGCAGTGAGAGGGACACCCGCTACGAGCAGTACTTC. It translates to CASSERDTRYEQYF.